The 20 T cell receptor beta chains below come from one sample, sequenced in a study of shared T cell receptors in the human thymus. Clones were read by immunoSEQ multiplex PCR, and TCRdb kept only the in-frame ones, dropping some. The sample has about 540,000 clones, about four fifths seen once. The same sample was also studied in work on human thymus T cells.

Sequenced input: thymocytes. These receptors all stem from a boy under two years old with a congenital heart defect.

This clone has only a few counts. V gene TRBV19 combines with J gene TRBJ2-3, with 14 bases identical to TRBD2. This CDR3 has 18 residues. V lost 3 bases to trimming and J lost 8 bases; unmatched junction nucleotides: 13. Germline V CDR1 and CDR2: LNHDA, SQIVND (reference sequence). The CDR3 sequence: CASSMEGLAGVAQGTQYF. The CDR3 DNA reads as TGTGCCAGTAGTATGGAGGGACTAGCGGGAGTCGCCCAGGGTACGCAGTATTTT.

This rearrangement joins TRBV10-1 to TRBJ2-1; D uncertain. Germline V gene sequence: CDR1 WNHNN, CDR2 SYGVQD (reference sequence). The CDR3 length is 11 residues. Trimming cost V 3 bases and J 9 bases, with 6 bases left between them. The CDR3 nucleotides are TGCGCCAGCAGTGACTACGGTGAGCAGTTCTTC. As protein: CASSDYGEQFF.

The V call is TRBV9, the J call TRBJ2-3, with 8 bases identical to TRBD2. CDR3 length: 15 residues. CDR1 SGDLS and CDR2 YYNGEE come from the germline V gene. With 0 bases clipped from V and 3 bases from J, the junction kept 3 bases outside the gene matches. CDR3 DNA sequence: TGTGCCAGCAGCGTAGCACGGGAGGGAACAGATACGCAGTATTTT. Translation gives CASSVAREGTDTQYF.

The chain combines TRBV5-4 with TRBJ2-7; D ambiguous. Germline assignment: CDR1 SGHNT and CDR2 YYREEE (reference sequence). V was clipped by 3 bases and J by 0 bases, with 10 bases between them. This CDR3 contains 14 residues. The CDR3 loop reads CASSSQAISYEQYF. DNA of the CDR3: TGTGCCAGCAGCTCGCAGGCGATCTCCTACGAGCAGTACTTC.

V and J are TRBV28 and TRBJ2-7; 10 nucleotides align to TRBD2. V shed 6 bases and J 2 bases; nucleotides not matched to a gene: 22. The germline V gene encodes CDR1 MDHEN and CDR2 SYDVKM. This CDR3 contains 20 residues. CDR3 DNA sequence: TGTGCCAGCAGCCGGCCCGGGACACCGACCGGACTAGCGGTAACCTACGAGCAGTACTTC. It is translated as CASSRPGTPTGLAVTYEQYF.

The chain recombines TRBV11-2 with TRBJ2-1; 9 bases fit TRBD1. The J segment lost 8 bases and the V segment lost 2 bases, leaving 16 bases of the junction unmatched. There are 18 residues in the CDR3. Germline loops: CDR1 SGHAT, CDR2 FQNNGV. The CDR3 reads CASSLWRAPGQGMDEQFF. The CDR3 region has the DNA TGTGCCAGCAGCTTATGGCGGGCTCCGGGACAGGGTATGGATGAGCAGTTCTTC.

This chain uses TRBV5-1 with TRBJ1-1; 7 nucleotides line up with TRBD1. V lost 0 bases to trimming and J lost 1 base; unmatched junction nucleotides: 3. In germline, CDR1 is SGHRS, CDR2 YFSETQ. The CDR3 is made up of 15 amino acids. The CDR3 region has the DNA TGCGCCAGCAGCTTGGACCAGGGGGGGAACACTGAAGCTTTCTTT. Protein product: CASSLDQGGNTEAFF.

This rearrangement joins TRBV4-1 to TRBJ2-7; 8 bases align to TRBD2. The CDR3 spans 16 residues. Germline V gene lookup returns CDR1 MGHRA and CDR2 YSYEKL. The junction had 7 bases not matched to a gene; V was cut back by 3 bases and J by 0 bases. The CDR3: CASSQLAGSSSYEQYF. CDR3 coding DNA: TGCGCCAGCAGCCAGTTAGCGGGATCTAGCTCCTACGAGCAGTACTTC.

Worth noting for this clone: One end of the junction varies from germline; a read error may be responsible. The chain joins TRBV10-3 to TRBJ2-5; D gene ambiguous. Germline values: CDR1 ENHRY, CDR2 SYGVKD. This CDR3 is built from 12 residues. Here the CDR3 reads CAIRASQATQYF. CDR3 DNA: TGTGCCATCAGGGCTAGTCAAGCGACCCAGTACTTC.

In this sample, this clone turned up once. This chain joins TRBV27 and TRBJ2-3, with D tentatively TRBD2 (6 bases). Trimming shortened V by 4 bases and J by 8 bases, and 22 bases separated the two germline ends. Germline V CDR1 and CDR2: MNHEY, SMNVEV (reference sequence). The CDR3 is 16 residues long. The CDR3 protein is CASSSSRRDSRFTQYF. The CDR3 coding sequence is TGTGCCAGCAGTTCCAGCAGGCGGGACTCCAGATTTACGCAGTATTTT.

This CDR3 reads CASSLGAGDPTEQFF. CDR3 bases: TGCGCCAGCAGCCTGGGGGCGGGAGACCCCACCGAGCAGTTCTTC. The V and J genes are TRBV5-1 and TRBJ2-1, with a possible D match to TRBD2 (7 bases). The germline gives CDR1 SGHRS, CDR2 YFSETQ. Trimming left V 4 bases short and J 10 bases short, with 21 bases between. CDR3 size: 15 residues.

The J gene is TRBJ2-6, the V gene TRBV18; D possibly corresponds to TRBD2 (5 bases). V gave up 6 bases and J gave up 3 bases, with 18 bases separating them. The length of the CDR3 is 17 residues. Germline CDR1 is KGHSH and CDR2 is LQKENI. CDR3: CASSHHTGYGGANVLTF. The CDR3 nucleotides are TGTGCCAGCTCCCATCATACGGGGTATGGTGGGGCCAACGTCCTGACTTTC.

The V and J genes are TRBV5-1 and TRBJ2-1; 8 bases agree with TRBD2. Germline CDR1 and CDR2: SGHRS and YFSETQ. V shed 4 bases and J 7 bases; nucleotides not matched to a gene: 7. The CDR3 totals 14 residues. The CDR3 sequence: CASSPGRAANEQFF. The CDR3 DNA reads TGCGCCAGCAGCCCCGGGAGGGCGGCGAATGAGCAGTTCTTC. Variable domain in full (rest from reference TRBV5-1 and TRBJ2-1): KAGVTQTPRYLIKTRGQQVTLSCSPISGHRSVSWYQQTPGQGLQFLFEYFSETQRNKGNFPGRFSGRQFSNSRSEMNVSTLELGDSALYLCASSPGRAANEQFFGPGTRLTVL.

The chain combines TRBV5-1 with TRBJ2-7; no firm D call. Germline V gene sequence: CDR1 SGHRS, CDR2 YFSETQ. V lost 4 bases and J lost 9, with 11 bases in between. There are 11 residues in the CDR3. The CDR3 spells CASSPGVGQYF. In DNA, the CDR3 is TGCGCCAGCAGCCCGGGTGTCGGGCAGTACTTC.

The chain carries TRBV2 and TRBJ1-3; TRBD1 agrees at 7 bases. CDR1 is SNHLY, CDR2 FYNNEI, per germline. V dropped 10 bases and J dropped 4; count of bases not matched to a gene: 7. The CDR3 contains 13 residues. CDR3 DNA sequence: TGTGCCATCTCGACAGGGACGGGAAACACCATATATTTT. Encoded protein: CAISTGTGNTIYF.

V is TRBV4-3 and J is TRBJ2-2; TRBD2 agrees at 7 bases. Unmatched junction bases numbered 5, after V lost 5 bases and J lost 5 bases. This CDR3 is 14 amino acids long. Germline V lookup: CDR1 LGHNA, CDR2 YSLEER. CDR3 coding DNA: TGCGCCAGCAGCAGCGGGGTGGATACCGGGGAGCTGTTTTTT. Protein sequence: CASSSGVDTGELFF.

V and J are TRBV20-1 and TRBJ1-1; 8 nucleotides match TRBD1. In germline, CDR1 is DFQATT, CDR2 SNEGSKA (reference sequence). The CDR3 extends over 11 amino acids. The V segment lost 7 bases and the J segment 6 bases; nucleotides outside the gene matches: 4. The CDR3 spells CSEDRDAEAFF. In DNA, the CDR3 is TGCAGTGAGGACAGGGACGCTGAAGCTTTCTTT.

This clone has only a few counts. This rearrangement joins TRBV19 to TRBJ2-3, with TRBD1 identical over 9 bases. Germline loops: CDR1 LNHDA, CDR2 SQIVND (reference sequence). CDR3 size: 17 residues. V was clipped by 4 bases and J by 1 base; unmatched bases: 9. The CDR3 region has the DNA TGTGCCAGTAGTACCGAACAGGGGGCATTAGGCACAGATACGCAGTATTTT. It specifies CASSTEQGALGTDTQYF.

The chain is built from TRBV6-5 and TRBJ2-6, with no clear D. Trimming took 4 bases from V and 0 from J, leaving 7 bases between them. The CDR3 has 15 residues. CDR1 and CDR2 (germline): MNHEY, SVGAGI. The CDR3 protein is CASSSVLSGANVLTF. The CDR3 region has the DNA TGTGCCAGCAGTTCGGTACTCTCTGGGGCCAACGTCCTGACTTTC.

The chain has TRBV4-1 and TRBJ2-7, with a weak D call TRBD2 (5 bases). The CDR3 loop spans 13 amino acids. Germline V gene lookup returns CDR1 MGHRA and CDR2 YSYEKL. The germline V and J ends were trimmed by 0 bases and 7 bases, with 10 bases remaining between them. The CDR3: CASSQEASGEQYF. CDR3 nucleotides: TGCGCCAGCAGCCAAGAGGCTTCGGGGGAGCAGTACTTC.